This T cell receptor (beta chain) was profiled in a study of cytomegalovirus exposure and HLA in healthy donors. Turning to the study itself: Researchers found that about 82% of over 350 genotyped donors fell within the Caucasian-associated ancestry cluster. Notes on the study in general: In vitro checks showed that a few CMV-associated chains really do target CMV antigens. Later findings reportedly placed an Asian-associated ancestry cluster below the roughly 730-donor mean for N-insertions.

For this clone: Its antigen is still unknown.

The ends were cut back, 7 bases at V and 3 bases at J, with 10 bases in the middle. Germline assignment: CDR1 MDHEN and CDR2 SYDVKM. The CDR3 length is 13 residues. Healthy bone marrow donors made up the donors. 60 Vbeta and 13 Jbeta primers were used in PCR. Only in-frame clones appear in the TCRdb table, and some are missing; sequencing was by immunoSEQ multiplex PCR. This table has over 65,000 clones, around 79% appearing once. The sequence was collected from a woman between 25 and 40 years old in good health and CMV-seropositive. The sample taken for sequencing was PBMCs. The chain uses TRBV28 and TRBJ1-3; D perhaps matches TRBD1 (6 bases). The CDR3 nucleotides are TGTGCCAGCAAAGAACAGGGTGGAAACACCATATATTTT. This translates into CASKEQGGNTIYF. Full variable domain (outside the CDR3, taken from reference TRBV28 and TRBJ1-3): DVKVTQSSRYLVKRTGEKVFLECVQDMDHENMFWYRQDPGLGLRLIYFSYDVKMKEKGDIPEGYSVSREKKERFSLILESASTNQTSMYLCASKEQGGNTIYFGEGSWLTVV.